Following are 22 T cell receptor beta chains from one sample sequenced in a study of blood T cell repertoires in COVID-19. Sequenced by immunoSEQ multiplex PCR; TCRdb stores in-frame clones only, minus some. Altogether 95,000 to 150,000 clones are present, 65% to 90% being singletons, with the ten largest covering around 10%. What was sequenced was peripheral blood. The source is a human donor in a cohort sampled during active COVID-19.

This chain uses TRBV25-1 with TRBJ2-6; D is unresolved. CDR1 and CDR2 (germline): MGHDK, SYGVNS. With 2 bases removed from V and 2 bases from J, the gap between germline ends came to 10 bases. This CDR3 comprises 16 residues. The CDR3 region is CASSEEADPGANVLTF. The CDR3 DNA is TGTGCCAGCAGTGAAGAGGCCGACCCTGGGGCCAACGTCCTGACTTTC.

This chain links TRBV7-9 with TRBJ1-1; 10 bases agree with TRBD1. Germline CDR1 is SEHNR and CDR2 is FQNEAQ (reference sequence). J lost 3 bases, V lost 4 bases, and 5 bases had no gene match. There are 15 residues in the CDR3. The CDR3 nucleotides read TGTGCCAGCAGCTCCTCGACAGGGGGCTACACTGAAGCTTTCTTT. Translation gives CASSSSTGGYTEAFF.

The chain links TRBV5-6 to TRBJ1-3, with no clear D. The CDR3 extends over 14 amino acids. The germline CDR1 and CDR2 sequences are SGHDT and YYEEEE. The V gene lost 2 bases and the J gene lost 4 bases, with 10 bases spanning the gap. CDR3 sequence (DNA): TGTGCCAGCAGCTTAGAGCAATCCGGAAACACCATATATTTT. This codes for CASSLEQSGNTIYF.

In DNA form, the CDR3 reads TGTGCCAGCAACCTAGACGGAACCTATAATTCACCCCTCCACTTT. Translation: CASNLDGTYNSPLHF. The J gene is TRBJ1-6, the V gene TRBV7-9; D unresolved. The CDR3 totals 15 residues. The germline gives CDR1 SEHNR, CDR2 FQNEAQ (reference sequence). Trimming left V 7 bases short and J 2 bases short, with 12 bases between.

The chain couples TRBV11-2 to TRBJ2-1; 10 nucleotides align to TRBD1. Germline assignment: CDR1 SGHAT and CDR2 FQNNGV. CDR3 size: 15 residues. V shed 5 bases, J shed 3 bases, and the junction held 4 bases outside the gene matches. The CDR3 protein is CASSHRDRGYNEQFF. The CDR3 bases are TGTGCCAGCAGCCACCGGGACAGGGGCTACAATGAGCAGTTCTTC.

This clone appeared a single time. The rearrangement links TRBV7-2 to TRBJ2-3; D is uncertain. V was shortened by 0 bases and J by 14 bases, with 9 bases between the two germline ends. Germline V lookup: CDR1 SGHTA, CDR2 FQGNSA. The CDR3 consists of 11 residues. The CDR3 DNA reads TGTGCCAGCAGCTTAGCGGGCCCGCGGTATTTT. This codes for CASSLAGPRYF.

The sample holds one count of this clone. The genes are TRBV11-2 and TRBJ1-1; D is ambiguous. The V gene lost 5 bases and the J gene lost 0 bases, with 13 bases spanning the gap. CDR3 size: 15 residues. In germline, CDR1 is SGHAT, CDR2 FQNNGV. The CDR3 DNA follows: TGTGCCAGCAGCCTAGCCAGGTTGATGAACACTGAAGCTTTCTTT. Translated: CASSLARLMNTEAFF.

This sequence joins TRBV5-1 and TRBJ1-6, with D perhaps matching TRBD1 (6 bases). Germline CDR1 is SGHRS and CDR2 is YFSETQ. The CDR3 has 14 amino acids. V was clipped by 4 bases and J by 7 bases, with 12 bases between them. This CDR3 is CASSEQGLNSPLHF. CDR3 in DNA: TGCGCCAGCAGCGAACAGGGTCTGAATTCACCCCTCCACTTT. Full variable domain (rest looked up from reference TRBV5-1 and TRBJ1-6): KAGVTQTPRYLIKTRGQQVTLSCSPISGHRSVSWYQQTPGQGLQFLFEYFSETQRNKGNFPGRFSGRQFSNSRSEMNVSTLELGDSALYLCASSEQGLNSPLHFGNGTRLTVT.

The chain recombines TRBV3-1 (or the pseudogene TRBV3-2) with TRBJ2-1, with TRBD1 as a possible D gene (6 bases). Trimming took 0 bases from V and 8 from J, leaving 14 bases between them. CDR3 size: 15 residues. The V gene's germline CDR1 is LGHDT and CDR2 YNNKEL (reference sequence). The CDR3 bases are TGTGCCAGCAGCCAAGATACCCACCGGACAGATGAGCAGTTCTTC. Its translation: CASSQDTHRTDEQFF.

The chain recombines TRBV6-5 with TRBJ2-7, with a weak D call TRBD1 (6 bases). Per the germline V gene, CDR1 is MNHEY and CDR2 is SVGAGI. This CDR3 region has 15 residues. V lost 7 bases, J lost 3 bases, and 19 bases lay in between. CDR3 DNA sequence: TGTGCCAGCAAAAGGGGACAAGGGGGTGTCTACGAGCAGTACTTC. This sequence encodes CASKRGQGGVYEQYF.

As concerns this clone: A much larger clone differs by one base, so this may be a read error. Other DNA sequences in the sample encode the same CDR3. CDR3 amino acids: CASDRGSAGGPGELFF. In DNA form, the CDR3 reads TGTGCCAGCGACAGGGGTAGCGCGGGGGGGCCCGGGGAGCTGTTTTTT. V usage is TRBV2 and J usage is TRBJ2-2; D possibly corresponds to TRBD2 (9 bases). This CDR3 region has 16 residues. From germline, CDR1 is SNHLY and CDR2 FYNNEI. V was cut by 8 bases and J by 6 bases, with 22 bases left in between. Using reference TRBV2 and TRBJ2-2 for the parts outside the CDR3, the full variable domain is EPEVTQTPSHQVTQMGQEVILRCVPISNHLYFYWYRQILGQKVEFLVSFYNNEISEKSEIFDDQFSVERPDGSNFTLKIRSTKLEDSAMYFCASDRGSAGGPGELFFGEGSRLTVL.

The CDR3 region is CASSPTYSTDTQYF. CDR3 bases: TGTGCCAGCTCACCAACCTATAGCACAGATACGCAGTATTTT. The chain combines TRBV18 with TRBJ2-3; D call uncertain. Trimming shortened V by 2 bases and J by 0 bases, and 6 bases separated the two germline ends. The CDR3 covers 14 residues. Germline-derived CDR1 and CDR2 are KGHSH and LQKENI.

V is TRBV5-6 and J is TRBJ2-7; TRBD1 matches at 9 bases. Germline CDR1 SGHDT, CDR2 YYEEEE. J lost 1 base, V lost 3 bases, and 5 bases had no gene match. The CDR3 contains 15 residues. CDR3 in DNA: TGTGCCAGCAGCTCCCCCGGGACAGGGTCCTACGAGCAGTACTTC. It encodes CASSSPGTGSYEQYF.

V is TRBV7-8 and J is TRBJ2-3, with 9 bases lining up with TRBD1. Germline CDR1 SGHVS, CDR2 FQNEAQ. This CDR3 region has 14 residues. The V and J ends lost 5 bases and 4 bases, in that order; junction bases with no gene match: 4. CDR3 bases: TGTGCCAGCAGCCCTGGGACAGGGTCAGATACGCAGTATTTT. Amino acid sequence: CASSPGTGSDTQYF.

The V call is TRBV16, the J call TRBJ1-3, with D uncertain. CDR3 size: 16 residues. The germline CDR1 and CDR2 sequences are KGHSY and FQNENV. Deletions cut 0 bases from V and 0 bases from J, with 9 bases between. The DNA of the CDR3 is TGTGCCAGCAGCCAATCGCAGCGCCTCTCTGGAAACACCATATATTTT. Translated: CASSQSQRLSGNTIYF.

V gene TRBV3-1 (or the pseudogene TRBV3-2) combines with J gene TRBJ2-2; D might be TRBD1 (6 bases). The V end was cut by 2 bases, the J end by 0 bases, with 13 bases between. Germline V CDR1 and CDR2: LGHDT, YNNKEL (reference sequence). The length of the CDR3 is 17 residues. The CDR3, as DNA: TGTGCCAGCAGCCAACAAGTTACAGGGACGAACACCGGGGAGCTGTTTTTT. It translates to CASSQQVTGTNTGELFF.

V and J are TRBV15 and TRBJ2-2; D not resolved. The CDR3 has 12 residues. Germline assignment: CDR1 LNHNV and CDR2 YYDKDF (reference sequence). Trimming took off 2 bases at V and 4 bases at J, with 2 bases between the two ends. The CDR3 DNA sequence: TGTGCCACCAGCAGACGCACCGGGGAGCTGTTTTTT. It is translated as CATSRRTGELFF. The whole variable domain, filled in from reference TRBV15 and TRBJ2-2, reads DAMVIQNPRYQVTQFGKPVTLSCSQTLNHNVMYWYQQKSSQAPKLLFHYYDKDFNNEADTPDNFQSRRPNTSFCFLDIRSPGLGDTAMYLCATSRRTGELFFGEGSRLTVL.

The J gene is TRBJ1-1, the V gene TRBV5-8; D is perhaps TRBD1 (5 bases). This CDR3 spans 14 amino acids. CDR1 is SGHTS, CDR2 YDEGEE, per germline. Trimming took off 2 bases at V and 4 bases at J, with 12 bases between the two ends. In DNA, the CDR3 is TGTGCCAGCAGCTTTGGACACCTGCCCACTGAAGCTTTCTTT. Protein sequence: CASSFGHLPTEAFF.

The rearrangement links TRBV2 to TRBJ2-2; a possible D gene is TRBD1 (6 bases). The germline V gene has CDR1 SNHLY and CDR2 FYNNEI. The CDR3 spans 17 residues. Trimming cost V 3 bases and J 1 base, with 15 bases left between them. The CDR3 DNA follows: TGTGCCAGCAGTGATGGACAGACAACATGGAACACCGGGGAGCTGTTTTTT. Protein: CASSDGQTTWNTGELFF. The entire variable domain, with the rest obtained from reference TRBV2 and TRBJ2-2, is as follows: EPEVTQTPSHQVTQMGQEVILRCVPISNHLYFYWYRQILGQKVEFLVSFYNNEISEKSEIFDDQFSVERPDGSNFTLKIRSTKLEDSAMYFCASSDGQTTWNTGELFFGEGSRLTVL.

This chain connects TRBV3-1 (or the pseudogene TRBV3-2) to TRBJ2-7, with 9 bases lining up with TRBD1. CDR1 and CDR2 from the germline V gene are LGHDT and YNNKEL (reference sequence). This CDR3 contains 15 residues. The J segment lost 5 bases and the V segment lost 2 bases, leaving 7 bases of the junction unmatched. CDR3 DNA: TGTGCCAGCAGCCAAATGACAGGGGGTGGCCACGAGCAGTACTTC. The encoded protein is CASSQMTGGGHEQYF.

This rearrangement joins TRBV5-4 to TRBJ2-3; 7 nucleotides line up with TRBD2. Trimming took 4 bases from V and 2 from J; bases not matched to a gene: 7. The CDR3 totals 15 residues. Germline CDR1 is SGHNT and CDR2 is YYREEE (reference sequence). CDR3 sequence reads: CASSPLALHTDTQYF. Here the CDR3 DNA reads TGTGCCAGCAGCCCACTAGCGCTTCACACAGATACGCAGTATTTT.

The chain links TRBV2 to TRBJ2-3, with 8 bases lining up with TRBD2. Germline assignment: CDR1 SNHLY and CDR2 FYNNEI. The CDR3 has 14 residues. J gave up 4 bases and V 7 bases, and 7 bases lay outside the gene matches. The CDR3 DNA follows: TGTGCCAGCAAGTTGCGGGGGGTATCAGATACGCAGTATTTT. This codes for CASKLRGVSDTQYF.